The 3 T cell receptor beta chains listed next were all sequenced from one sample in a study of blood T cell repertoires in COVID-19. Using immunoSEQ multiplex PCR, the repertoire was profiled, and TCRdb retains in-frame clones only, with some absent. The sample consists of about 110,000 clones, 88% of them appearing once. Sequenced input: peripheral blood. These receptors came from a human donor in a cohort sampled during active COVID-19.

CDR3 bases: TGTGCCAGCAGCCAACAACGGGGGAGCGAGCAGTTCTTC. This sequence encodes CASSQQRGSEQFF. The chain is built from TRBV3-1 (or the pseudogene TRBV3-2) and TRBJ2-1; D is possibly TRBD2 (6 bases). The CDR3 contains 13 residues. CDR1 is LGHDT and CDR2 is YNNKEL in the germline V gene (reference sequence). V was trimmed by 2 bases and J by 10 bases, leaving 12 bases between them.

CDR3 loop: CASSVQGDQETQYF. The CDR3 bases are TGCGCCAGCAGCGTACAGGGAGACCAAGAGACCCAGTACTTC. This chain joins TRBV5-1 and TRBJ2-5; D is possibly TRBD1 (6 bases). V lost 4 bases and J 0 bases, leaving 10 bases between the germline ends. The CDR3 consists of 14 residues. The germline V gene encodes CDR1 SGHRS and CDR2 YFSETQ.

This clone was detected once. CDR3 sequence (DNA): TGCGCCAGCAGCCCAGCAATCATCCGGGGTTACGCTCAAGAGACCCAGTACTTC. This codes for CASSPAIIRGYAQETQYF. The genes are TRBV4-1 and TRBJ2-5; a weak D match, TRBD2 (5 bases). Germline CDR1 MGHRA, CDR2 YSYEKL. The V end lost 4 bases, the J end lost 2 bases, and 23 bases lay between the germline ends. The CDR3 length is 18 residues.